The present T cell receptor beta chain was sequenced within a study of cytomegalovirus exposure and HLA in healthy donors. This clone came up a few times. Trimming removed 5 bases from V and 0 bases from J, with 5 bases in between. This CDR3 is built from 13 residues. Germline values: CDR1 LNHDA, CDR2 SQIVND (reference sequence). The PCR ran on 60 Vbeta and 13 Jbeta primers. Some clones are missing from TCRdb's copy, which holds only in-frame ones; the method was immunoSEQ multiplex PCR. The table lists some 40,000 clones, over 70% of them singletons. Sequenced sample: PBMCs. This TCR derives from a man aged 50 to 59 in good health and CMV-seronegative. The V call is TRBV19, the J call TRBJ1-3, with no clear D. The CDR3 bases are TGTGCCAGTAGTTCAAACTCTGGAAACACCATATATTTT. Its translation is CASSSNSGNTIYF.